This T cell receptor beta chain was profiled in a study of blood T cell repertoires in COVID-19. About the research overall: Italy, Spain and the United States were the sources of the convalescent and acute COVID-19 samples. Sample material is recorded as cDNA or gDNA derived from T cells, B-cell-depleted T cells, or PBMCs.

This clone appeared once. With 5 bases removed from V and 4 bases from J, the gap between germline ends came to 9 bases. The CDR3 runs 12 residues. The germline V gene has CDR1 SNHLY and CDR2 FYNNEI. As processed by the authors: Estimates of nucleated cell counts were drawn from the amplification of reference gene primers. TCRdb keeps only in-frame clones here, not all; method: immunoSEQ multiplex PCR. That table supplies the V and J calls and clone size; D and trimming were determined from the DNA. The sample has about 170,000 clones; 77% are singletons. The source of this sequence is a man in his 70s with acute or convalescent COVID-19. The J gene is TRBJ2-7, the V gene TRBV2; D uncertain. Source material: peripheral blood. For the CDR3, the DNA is TGTGCCAGCAGTCAAACTACATACGAGCAGTACTTC. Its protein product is CASSQTTYEQYF.